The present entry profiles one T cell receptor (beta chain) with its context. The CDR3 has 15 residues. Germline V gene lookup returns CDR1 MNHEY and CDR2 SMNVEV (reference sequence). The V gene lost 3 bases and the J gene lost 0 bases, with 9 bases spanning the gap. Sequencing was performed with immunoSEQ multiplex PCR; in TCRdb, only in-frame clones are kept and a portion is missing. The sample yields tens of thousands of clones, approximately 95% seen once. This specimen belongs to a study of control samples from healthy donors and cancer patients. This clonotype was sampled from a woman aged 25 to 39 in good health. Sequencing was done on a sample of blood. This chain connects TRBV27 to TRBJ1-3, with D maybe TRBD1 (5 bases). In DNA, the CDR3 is TGTGCCAGCAGTTTGAAGGGGTTCTCTGGAAACACCATATATTTT. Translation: CASSLKGFSGNTIYF.